This T cell receptor beta chain was sequenced in a study of CD4 and CD8 cells across lung adenocarcinoma regions (dated by TCRdb to between 2018 and 2020). Turning to the overall study: The study examined intratumor heterogeneity of the T cell receptor repertoire by comparing tumor centers with tumor margins.

The CDR3 runs 14 amino acids, cysteine and phenylalanine included. Left in the record is the CDR3 DNA by itself, 42 bases read in frame from the first base. CDR1 and CDR2, looked up from the germline V gene, are LGHNT and FRNRAP. The junction shows trimming of 0 bases on V and 2 bases on J, plus 7 bases between the germline ends. Library preparation used PCR. Sequencing instrument: HiSeq X Ten. Through fastp at Q25 and MiXCR, TCRdb rebuilt clones from the public reads, retaining in-frame beta chains. Rows matching on CDR3 protein sequence are summarized as one entry with the most common DNA and genes. Present in this sample are several thousand distinct CDR3 sequences, less than 55% of which were seen just once. The ten top clones hold approximately 29% of the sample. Donors were patients with localized lung adenocarcinoma, a subtype of non-small cell lung cancer. Samples were obtained from the margins of localized lung adenocarcinomas. For TCR repertoire analysis, CD4+ T cells from tumor tissue were profiled apart from CD8+ T cells.

This clonotype was seen only a few times. No antigen is known for it. No base qualities exist here, and no much larger clone lies one base off it. The sequence joins TRBV12-5 to TRBJ1-1, with the D gene not confidently named. The specimen sequenced was CD4+ T cells from the margin of a lung tumor. Per the publication, the cell subset or site label means: tumor margin region. This sequence was found in a male donor with lung adenocarcinoma. The CD4 and CD8 labels of this study may be unreliable. The DNA sequence is TGTGCTAGTGGTTTGGTACCTACCAACACTGAAGCTTTCTTT. Its protein is CASGLVPTNTEAFF.